Below, 30 T cell receptor beta chains from the same sample are listed, as sequenced in a study of graft-versus-host responses after intestinal transplantation (dated by TCRdb to the early 2020s). Receptor libraries were prepared by the immunoSEQ multiplex PCR assay. The clones in this table, taken by TCRdb from immuneACCESS, are in-frame only. Not every clone is retained; where verified, under half of the shortfall comes from an unresolved V gene, and the cause of the rest is unknown. For this sample the table gives about 46,000 clones, of which 90% to 95% were detected only once. Of the sample, 5% to 6.5% is held by the ten largest clones. Sample: PBMCs, taken about 120 weeks after a first intestinal transplant, on the day of a second. The receptors derive from a human patient who received an intestinal transplant, so some T cells may come from the graft donor.

This clone was seen just once. The chain employs TRBV20-1 and TRBJ2-7; D unresolved. Trimming pared 5 bases from V and 3 bases from J, leaving 8 bases between. The germline gives CDR1 DFQATT, CDR2 SNEGSKA (reference sequence). The CDR3 sequence is 11 residues long. The DNA for the CDR3 is TGCAGTGCTGCCGGAAACTACGAGCAGTACTTC. Amino acids: CSAAGNYEQYF.

V usage is TRBV7-9 and J usage is TRBJ2-5; TRBD1 is a possible D gene (6 bases). Germline V gene data show CDR1 as SEHNR and CDR2 as FQNEAQ (reference sequence). This CDR3 spans 14 amino acids. Trimming took off 6 bases at V and 1 base at J, with 12 bases between the two ends. The CDR3 loop is CASSLTGLQETQYF. CDR3 nucleotides: TGTGCCAGCAGTTTAACAGGGCTCCAAGAGACCCAGTACTTC.

J is TRBJ2-5 and V is TRBV5-6; D is possibly TRBD2 (5 bases). The V and J ends lost 2 bases and 5 bases respectively, with 10 bases between them. CDR3 length: 13 residues. The germline V gene has CDR1 SGHDT and CDR2 YYEEEE. CDR3 bases: TGTGCCAGCAGCTTACGAGGGCGGGAGACCCAGTACTTC. Translation: CASSLRGRETQYF.

The V call is TRBV6-4, the J call TRBJ2-3; 9 bases fit TRBD2. Germline lookup yields CDR1 MRHNA and CDR2 SNTAGT. J was trimmed by 4 bases and V by 3 bases; bases with no gene match: 8. The CDR3 contains 16 residues. Here the CDR3 reads CASSEGGAGGADTQYF. CDR3 bases: TGTGCCAGCAGTGAAGGGGGAGCGGGGGGAGCAGATACGCAGTATTTT.

This chain links TRBV12-2 with TRBJ1-2. TRBV12-2 is a pseudogene. The CDR3 loop spans 17 amino acids. CDR3 amino acids: CASRSLGRDIHNYGYTF. The CDR3, as DNA: TGTGCAAGTCGCTCGCTTGGGCGGGACATCCATAACTATGGCTACACCTTC.

The V call is TRBV4-2, the J call TRBJ2-3, with 14 bases lining up with TRBD2. This CDR3 contains 18 residues. Germline assignment: CDR1 LGHNA and CDR2 YNFKEQ. V lost 4 bases to trimming and J lost 4 bases; unmatched junction nucleotides: 10. CDR3 protein: CASSPNPGLAGAADTQYF. As DNA, the CDR3 is TGTGCCAGCAGCCCGAACCCGGGACTAGCGGGAGCTGCAGATACGCAGTATTTT.

The chain uses TRBV9 and TRBJ2-7, with D perhaps matching TRBD1 (5 bases). The CDR3 is 12 residues long. Germline CDR1 and CDR2: SGDLS and YYNGEE. Trimming took off 0 bases at V and 10 bases at J, with 11 bases between the two ends. Written as DNA, the CDR3 is TGTGCCAGCAGCGTAGTTTGGGGCACACAGTACTTC. It is translated as CASSVVWGTQYF.

The chain recombines TRBV19 with TRBJ2-7; 8 nucleotides agree with TRBD1. This CDR3 is built from 14 residues. Germline CDR1 LNHDA, CDR2 SQIVND (reference sequence). Germline trimming cut 5 bases from V and 4 bases from J; bases unmatched to any gene: 7. CDR3 protein: CASSPDRDEYEQYF. The CDR3 DNA sequence: TGTGCCAGTAGTCCGGACAGGGATGAGTACGAGCAGTACTTC.

The rearrangement links TRBV25-1 to TRBJ2-4; tentatively, D is TRBD1 (5 bases). Looked up from germline, CDR1 is MGHDK and CDR2 is SYGVNS. This CDR3 comprises 16 residues. V was clipped by 11 bases and J by 8 bases, with 28 bases between them. The DNA for the CDR3 is TGTGCCGGACGGCTTTATCCCAGGGAAAGTGGCGACATTCAGTACTTC. Encoded protein: CAGRLYPRESGDIQYF.

The genes are TRBV2 and TRBJ1-5; no definite D call. The CDR3 is made up of 15 amino acids. CDR1 is SNHLY, CDR2 FYNNEI, per germline. V lost 7 bases, J lost 3 bases, and 16 bases lay in between. CDR3 protein: CASKVLGNANQPQHF. CDR3 DNA: TGTGCCAGCAAAGTCTTAGGGAACGCCAATCAGCCCCAGCATTTT.

The chain couples TRBV6-1 to TRBJ1-1, with TRBD1 matching over 10 bases. The CDR3 covers 14 residues. J gave up 7 bases and V 5 bases, and 7 bases lay outside the gene matches. In germline, CDR1 is MNHNS, CDR2 SASEGT. CDR3 sequence (DNA): TGTGCCAGCAGTTTCAGGGACAGGGGAATTGAAGCTTTCTTT. This translates into CASSFRDRGIEAFF.

In its sample, this clone was seen once. Here the CDR3 reads CASSGARGRGNTIYF. CDR3 bases: TGTGCCAGCAGTGGGGCCAGGGGTCGCGGAAACACCATATATTTT. This chain links TRBV27 with TRBJ1-3; D might be TRBD1 (6 bases). The CDR3 loop spans 15 amino acids. V was clipped by 5 bases and J by 4 bases, with 15 bases between them. The germline CDR1 and CDR2 sequences are MNHEY and SMNVEV (reference sequence).

The V and J genes are TRBV9 and TRBJ2-7; possible D gene TRBD2, 5 bases. CDR1 is SGDLS and CDR2 is YYNGEE in the germline V gene. V was cut by 1 base and J by 3 bases, with 17 bases left in between. The CDR3 extends over 16 amino acids. As DNA, the CDR3 is TGTGCCAGCAGCGTATCTCCGGTTCCTCGGGACTACGAGCAGTACTTC. Its translation: CASSVSPVPRDYEQYF. Combining the CDR3 with reference TRBV9 and TRBJ2-7 gives the whole variable domain DSGVTQTPKHLITATGQRVTLRCSPRSGDLSVYWYQQSLDQGLQFLIQYYNGEERAKGNILERFSAQQFPDLHSELNLSSLELGDSALYFCASSVSPVPRDYEQYFGPGTRLTVT.

The chain is built from TRBV7-9 and TRBJ2-7, with 13 nucleotides matching TRBD2. The CDR3 is 15 residues long. Germline CDR1 SEHNR, CDR2 FQNEAQ (reference sequence). V dropped 5 bases and J dropped 6; count of bases not matched to a gene: 7. As DNA, the CDR3 is TGTGCCAGCAGCACGGGGACTAGCGGGGCCGTCGAGCAGTACTTC. Its protein product is CASSTGTSGAVEQYF.

The chain has TRBV18 and TRBJ2-5; a possible D gene is TRBD1 (6 bases). The DNA end lines up better with TRBJ2-7; the J call may be wrong. The CDR3 has 14 residues. Germline CDR1 reads KGHSH; CDR2 reads LQKENI. The DNA of the CDR3 is TGTGCCAGCTCACAACAGGGATTCTCCTACGAGCAGTACTTC. It translates to CASSQQGFSYEQYF.

This sequence joins TRBV4-1 and TRBJ2-1; no clear D. Per germline, CDR1 MGHRA and CDR2 YSYEKL. This CDR3 is built from 12 residues. Trimming shortened V by 1 base and J by 6 bases, and 4 bases separated the two germline ends. The CDR3 DNA sequence: TGCGCCAGCAGCCAAGTGGGCAATGAGCAGTTCTTC. Protein product: CASSQVGNEQFF.

The chain carries TRBV18 and TRBJ1-3; a weak D match, TRBD1 (5 bases). The CDR3 length is 15 residues. The germline gives CDR1 KGHSH, CDR2 LQKENI. Trimming stripped 5 bases from V and 0 bases from J, with 11 bases between. The CDR3 nucleotides read TGTGCCAGCTCATCCGCAACAGGCTCTGGAAACACCATATATTTT. It yields the protein CASSSATGSGNTIYF.

CDR3 in DNA: TGCGCCAGTACGTTCGGGGAAGGGCACGAGCAGTACTTC. This encodes CASTFGEGHEQYF. The J gene is TRBJ2-5, the V gene TRBV5-1, with D perhaps matching TRBD2 (5 bases). The end of the DNA aligns better with TRBJ2-7, so the J call may be wrong. The CDR3 length is 13 residues. Germline values: CDR1 SGHRS, CDR2 YFSETQ.

The V call is TRBV6-6, the J call TRBJ2-2, with D uncertain. V lost 8 bases and J 5 bases, leaving 9 bases between the germline ends. CDR1 and CDR2 from the germline V gene are MNHNY and SVGAGI (reference sequence). The CDR3 extends over 12 amino acids. The CDR3 spells CASARSTGELFF. The CDR3, as DNA: TGTGCCAGCGCTCGGAGTACCGGGGAGCTGTTTTTT.

This clone occurred once. The gene calls are TRBV6-5 and TRBJ2-7; the match to TRBD1 covers 7 bases. CDR1 and CDR2 (germline): MNHEY, SVGAGI. CDR3 length: 16 residues. Trimming at V came to 0 bases and at J to 0 bases, leaving 5 bases not matched to a gene. The CDR3 DNA reads TGTGCCAGCAGTTACTCGAACAGGGGCCGCTCCTACGAGCAGTACTTC. This codes for CASSYSNRGRSYEQYF.

The genes are TRBV4-1 and TRBJ2-7; TRBD1 matches at 7 bases. J lost 0 bases, V lost 2 bases, and 10 bases had no gene match. This CDR3 comprises 17 residues. Germline V gene sequence: CDR1 MGHRA, CDR2 YSYEKL. The CDR3 loop reads CASSQPRTGRSSYEQYF. For the CDR3, the DNA is TGCGCCAGCAGCCAACCTAGGACAGGCCGGAGCTCCTACGAGCAGTACTTC.

The rearrangement links TRBV7-9 to TRBJ2-4; no definite D call. Germline loops: CDR1 SEHNR, CDR2 FQNEAQ (reference sequence). Trimming removed 1 base from V and 2 bases from J, with 6 bases in between. CDR3 length: 14 residues. The CDR3, as DNA: TGTGCCAGCAGCTTAGAGGTTACCAAAAACATTCAGTACTTC. This codes for CASSLEVTKNIQYF.

The gene calls are TRBV28 and TRBJ2-7, with D perhaps assigned TRBD1 or TRBD2 (5 bases each). The germline V and J ends were trimmed by 8 bases and 6 bases, with 23 bases remaining between them. Germline V gives CDR1 MDHEN, CDR2 SYDVKM. There are 15 residues in the CDR3. DNA for the CDR3: TGTGCCAGCGAAACGGGGACCCTCGCTCCCCCCGAGCAGTACTTC. The encoded protein is CASETGTLAPPEQYF.

The chain carries TRBV29-1 and TRBJ2-7; 7 positions agree with TRBD1. V gave up 5 bases and J gave up 0 bases; unmatched junction bases: 4. Per germline, CDR1 SQVTM and CDR2 ANQGSEA. The CDR3 extends over 13 amino acids. Written as DNA, the CDR3 is TGCAGCGTTTCCGGGACAGCCTCCTACGAGCAGTACTTC. Its protein product is CSVSGTASYEQYF.

The chain couples TRBV2 to TRBJ2-7, with 10 bases aligning to TRBD1. The CDR3 covers 15 residues. V lost 6 bases to trimming and J lost 4 bases; unmatched junction nucleotides: 9. Germline CDR1 and CDR2: SNHLY and FYNNEI. In DNA form, the CDR3 reads TGTGCCAGCAGCTCCGGGACAGGGGATAATTACGAGCAGTACTTC. It codes for CASSSGTGDNYEQYF.

As DNA, the CDR3 is TGTGCCAGCAGCCCAGGACAGGGGGCCTACGAGCAGTACTTC. This translates into CASSPGQGAYEQYF. The chain couples TRBV7-9 to TRBJ2-7; 10 bases line up with TRBD1. Trimming took 5 bases from V and 2 from J; bases not matched to a gene: 3. CDR3 size: 14 residues. The germline CDR1 and CDR2 sequences are SEHNR and FQNEAQ (reference sequence).

The V gene is TRBV16, the J gene TRBJ1-2, with D possibly being TRBD1 (5 bases). The CDR3 is made up of 13 amino acids. Germline-derived CDR1 and CDR2 are KGHSY and FQNENV. Trimming removed 2 bases from V and 8 bases from J, with 12 bases in between. The CDR3 region is CASSQPGGKGYTF. The CDR3 DNA reads TGTGCCAGCAGCCAACCCGGGGGGAAGGGCTACACCTTC.

The rearrangement uses TRBV5-1 and TRBJ2-3; a weak D match, TRBD1 (6 bases). Trimming took 4 bases from V and 0 from J, leaving 6 bases between them. The CDR3 runs 13 residues. CDR1 and CDR2 from the germline V gene are SGHRS and YFSETQ. The CDR3 sequence is CASSRGSTDTQYF. The CDR3 nucleotides are TGCGCCAGCAGCAGGGGGAGCACAGATACGCAGTATTTT.

J is TRBJ2-1 and V is TRBV9, with 14 bases identical to TRBD2. CDR3 length equals 18 residues. V dropped 0 bases and J dropped 4; count of bases not matched to a gene: 6. From germline, CDR1 is SGDLS and CDR2 YYNGEE. The CDR3, as DNA: TGTGCCAGCAGCGTAGGGACTAGCGGGAGGAGAGAGTACAATGAGCAGTTCTTC. Residues: CASSVGTSGRREYNEQFF.

This sequence joins TRBV5-8 and TRBJ2-5; D remains ambiguous. V lost 2 bases and J lost 8, with 13 bases in between. The CDR3 consists of 13 residues. Germline values: CDR1 SGHTS, CDR2 YDEGEE. The CDR3 region is CASSFGQTDTQYF. Written as DNA, the CDR3 is TGTGCCAGCAGCTTCGGGCAGACTGACACCCAGTACTTC.